This TCR beta chain derives from a study of shared clonotypes between healthy human individuals. Broader study findings: Among the subsets, naive ones generally showed larger estimated richness than memory ones. It was observed that about 5% of naive CD4 clonotypes were shared across several donors.

As for this clone: What it binds is not known.

Clones were read by immunoSEQ multiplex PCR, and TCRdb kept only the in-frame ones, dropping some. The table shows about 530,000 clones, with approximately 95% occurring only once. CDR1 SGHRS and CDR2 YFSETQ come from the germline V gene. Trimming took 6 bases from V and 8 from J; bases not matched to a gene: 14. This CDR3 comprises 15 residues. The sequenced sample was naive CD4+ T cells sorted from blood. Noted subset: CD45RA+ positively selected. V is TRBV5-1 and J is TRBJ2-7; 10 nucleotides agree with TRBD2. The receptor was isolated from a young woman in good health. This CDR3 reads CASTKPGLARKKQYF. In DNA form, the CDR3 reads TGCGCCAGCACCAAACCGGGACTAGCGCGGAAAAAGCAGTACTTC. Combining the CDR3 with reference TRBV5-1 and TRBJ2-7 gives the whole variable domain KAGVTQTPRYLIKTRGQQVTLSCSPISGHRSVSWYQQTPGQGLQFLFEYFSETQRNKGNFPGRFSGRQFSNSRSEMNVSTLELGDSALYLCASTKPGLARKKQYFGPGTRLTVT.